The 21 T cell receptor beta chains in this list originate from one sample, sequenced in a study of control samples from healthy donors and cancer patients. Using immunoSEQ multiplex PCR, the repertoire was profiled, and TCRdb retains in-frame clones only, with some absent. Of 120,000 or so clones listed, over 75% were seen once; the top ten hold less than 4%. Sequenced: PBMCs. The receptor source for this set is a woman aged 55-70 years with lung cancer.

This clone has just one count. V and J are TRBV19 and TRBJ2-2; D possibly uses TRBD1 or TRBD2 (5 bases each). Trimming cost V 1 base and J 7 bases, with 13 bases left between them. This CDR3 region has 15 residues. Germline loops: CDR1 LNHDA, CDR2 SQIVND (reference sequence). The CDR3 here is CASSIGGVVIGELFF. CDR3 nucleotides: TGTGCCAGTAGTATAGGAGGGGTTGTGATCGGGGAGCTGTTTTTT.

The CDR3 nucleotides are TGTGCCAGCAGCTTCGGTACAGGATTGAGCACTGAAGCTTTCTTT. As protein: CASSFGTGLSTEAFF. This rearrangement joins TRBV7-2 to TRBJ1-1; D might be TRBD1 (5 bases). Trimming left V 3 bases short and J 4 bases short, with 15 bases between. The germline V gene has CDR1 SGHTA and CDR2 FQGNSA. The CDR3 sequence is 15 residues long.

V is TRBV19 and J is TRBJ1-5; TRBD1 is a possible D gene (6 bases). Germline V gives CDR1 LNHDA, CDR2 SQIVND (reference sequence). V lost 7 bases and J lost 7, with 23 bases in between. The CDR3 loop spans 16 amino acids. Here the CDR3 reads CASTKAGERGGQPQHF. CDR3 coding DNA: TGTGCCAGTACTAAAGCAGGGGAGCGTGGGGGCCAGCCCCAGCATTTT.

The chain is built from TRBV7-9 and TRBJ2-1; 7 bases align to TRBD2. Germline values: CDR1 SEHNR, CDR2 FQNEAQ (reference sequence). The CDR3 totals 19 residues. V lost 0 bases to trimming and J lost 2 bases; unmatched junction nucleotides: 13. The CDR3 DNA reads TGTGCCAGCAGCTTAGCGCTAAGGGCCGGGCTAGCGGCCTACAATGAGCAGTTCTTC. Translation gives CASSLALRAGLAAYNEQFF.

The chain uses TRBV15 and TRBJ1-4; no reliable D call. In germline, CDR1 is LNHNV, CDR2 YYDKDF (reference sequence). The CDR3 consists of 14 residues. Trimming stripped 0 bases from V and 8 bases from J, with 10 bases between. CDR3 DNA sequence: TGTGCCACCAGCAGAGATAAGGGTCGGGAAAAACTGTTTTTT. This translates into CATSRDKGREKLFF.

The gene calls are TRBV6-2 or TRBV6-3 and TRBJ2-2; TRBD2 is a possible D gene (7 bases). Germline assignment: CDR1 MNHEY and CDR2 SVGEGT. V shed 6 bases and J shed 4 bases, with 24 bases lying between them. There are 18 residues in the CDR3. CDR3 bases: TGTGCCAGCAGCTCCCGGGGTCTCGCGGGGGCTCCCACCGGGGAGCTGTTTTTT. This gives the protein CASSSRGLAGAPTGELFF.

J is TRBJ2-3 and V is TRBV4-2; 7 bases are a match to TRBD2. The germline CDR1 and CDR2 sequences are LGHNA and YNFKEQ. This CDR3 region has 14 residues. V lost 7 bases to trimming and J lost 0 bases; unmatched junction nucleotides: 4. The CDR3: CASKLGLSTDTQYF. In nucleotides, the CDR3 is TGTGCCAGCAAACTGGGACTAAGCACAGATACGCAGTATTTT.

Only a few counts were recorded for this clone. In the same sample, other DNA sequences code for this CDR3. The chain carries TRBV9 and TRBJ2-7; perhaps TRBD1 as D (6 bases). This CDR3 spans 14 amino acids. With 4 bases removed from V and 3 bases from J, the gap between germline ends came to 14 bases. The germline V gene has CDR1 SGDLS and CDR2 YYNGEE. The CDR3 loop reads CASSPPGHHYEQYF. The CDR3 nucleotides are TGTGCCAGCAGCCCCCCGGGACACCACTACGAGCAGTACTTC.

The V gene is TRBV3-1 (or the pseudogene TRBV3-2), the J gene TRBJ1-4; TRBD1 is a possible D gene (5 bases). Per the germline V gene, CDR1 is LGHDT and CDR2 is YNNKEL (reference sequence). The CDR3 consists of 16 residues. V was pared by 5 bases and J by 3 bases, with 16 bases between. The CDR3 loop is CASSELGDRANEKLFF. Written as DNA, the CDR3 is TGTGCCAGCAGCGAACTAGGGGATAGGGCTAATGAAAAACTGTTTTTT.

The chain employs TRBV12-5 and TRBJ2-7; a weak D match, TRBD1 (5 bases). CDR1 is LGHNT, CDR2 FRNRAP, per germline. CDR3 length: 14 amino acids. Between the trimmed V and J ends, which lost 5 bases and 0 bases, there was a span of 11 bases. CDR3 in DNA: TGTGCTAGTGGTGCCGACAGCTACTCCTACGAGCAGTACTTC. It specifies CASGADSYSYEQYF.

The V call is TRBV7-2, the J call TRBJ2-6; D gene unclear. The germline gives CDR1 SGHTA, CDR2 FQGNSA. The V gene lost 2 bases and the J gene lost 0 bases, with 11 bases spanning the gap. The CDR3 has 17 amino acids. The CDR3 nucleotides are TGTGCCAGCAGCTTATGGCCAGTCAGCTCTGGGGCCAACGTCCTGACTTTC. Protein: CASSLWPVSSGANVLTF.

In DNA form, the CDR3 reads TGTGCCAGCACTAACTTAGGGGGGAGAAACACTGAAGCTTTCTTT. It is translated as CASTNLGGRNTEAFF. The V and J genes are TRBV25-1 and TRBJ1-1, with D possibly matching TRBD1 (6 bases). The germline CDR1 and CDR2 sequences are MGHDK and SYGVNS. V gave up 7 bases and J gave up 2 bases, with 17 bases separating them. This CDR3 is 15 amino acids long.

The rearrangement uses TRBV19 and TRBJ1-2; 10 nucleotides agree with TRBD1. Germline CDR1 and CDR2: LNHDA and SQIVND (reference sequence). V lost 4 bases to trimming and J lost 7 bases; unmatched junction nucleotides: 9. The CDR3 runs to 15 residues. The CDR3 DNA is TGTGCCAGTAGTACACGACAGGGGGCGTCAACTGGCTACACCTTC. Amino acid sequence: CASSTRQGASTGYTF.

The chain couples TRBV7-2 to TRBJ1-1, with D unclear. Germline V gene sequence: CDR1 SGHTA, CDR2 FQGNSA. The CDR3 contains 14 residues. V lost 2 bases and J 1 base, leaving 8 bases between the germline ends. The CDR3 DNA reads as TGTGCCAGCAGCTTATCACAGACGAACACTGAAGCTTTCTTT. Translated, it gives CASSLSQTNTEAFF.

V is TRBV24-1 and J is TRBJ1-4; the D is unclear. Trimming took off 4 bases at V and 3 bases at J, with 8 bases between the two ends. The CDR3 is 14 amino acids. Germline CDR1 is KGHDR and CDR2 is SFDVKD. The DNA for the CDR3 is TGTGCCACCAGTGACGGATCACCTAATGAAAAACTGTTTTTT. This codes for CATSDGSPNEKLFF.

The chain couples TRBV27 to TRBJ1-6, with D possibly being TRBD1 (5 bases). Trimming stripped 2 bases from V and 8 bases from J, with 10 bases between. Per germline, CDR1 MNHEY and CDR2 SMNVEV (reference sequence). The CDR3 has 14 amino acids. This CDR3 is CASSLGGWDSPLHF. The CDR3 coding sequence is TGTGCCAGCAGTTTAGGGGGGTGGGATTCACCCCTCCACTTT.

The V and J genes are TRBV4-1 and TRBJ1-2, with D tentatively TRBD1 (6 bases). Germline CDR1 is MGHRA and CDR2 is YSYEKL. V lost 0 bases, J lost 4 bases, and 12 bases lay in between. The CDR3 runs 15 residues. CDR3 sequence: CASSQERGAPYGYTF. CDR3 sequence (DNA): TGCGCCAGCAGCCAAGAAAGGGGGGCTCCCTATGGCTACACCTTC.

The V and J genes are TRBV7-9 and TRBJ2-7, with 7 bases lining up with TRBD1. V was clipped by 0 bases and J by 0 bases; unmatched bases: 5. The CDR3 consists of 16 residues. Germline-derived CDR1 and CDR2 are SEHNR and FQNEAQ (reference sequence). The CDR3 nucleotides are TGTGCCAGCAGCTTAGCCGGTCGGGACAGCTCCTACGAGCAGTACTTC. Translating gives CASSLAGRDSSYEQYF.

The chain links TRBV25-1 to TRBJ2-2, with D tentatively TRBD2 (6 bases). V lost 3 bases to trimming and J lost 7 bases, with 21 bases between them. Germline-derived CDR1 and CDR2 are MGHDK and SYGVNS. The CDR3 totals 17 residues. The CDR3 here is CASSDGLGRGSGGELFF. The CDR3 nucleotides read TGTGCCAGCAGTGATGGTTTGGGTCGGGGGTCCGGCGGGGAGCTGTTTTTT.

V usage is TRBV2 and J usage is TRBJ2-1; D unresolved. The CDR3 has 15 residues. V was pared by 8 bases and J by 6 bases, with 20 bases between. The germline V gene has CDR1 SNHLY and CDR2 FYNNEI. CDR3 bases: TGTGCCAGCGGATACCGGGCCCGACCGCGCAATGAGCAGTTCTTC. Protein sequence: CASGYRARPRNEQFF.

As for this clone: At the DNA level, this CDR3 is encoded by other sequences in the same sample as well. The J gene is TRBJ2-2, the V gene TRBV7-9, with D uncertain. Germline lookup yields CDR1 SEHNR and CDR2 FQNEAQ (reference sequence). The V gene lost 1 base and the J gene lost 5 bases, with 2 bases spanning the gap. The CDR3 has 12 amino acids. This chain's CDR3 is CASSLDTGELFF. The CDR3 DNA is TGTGCCAGCAGCTTAGATACCGGGGAGCTGTTTTTT. Together with reference TRBV7-9 and TRBJ2-2, the CDR3 gives the full variable domain: DTGVSQNPRHKITKRGQNVTFRCDPISEHNRLYWYRQTLGQGPEFLTYFQNEAQLEKSRLLSDRFSAERPKGSFSTLEIQRTEQGDSAMYLCASSLDTGELFFGEGSRLTVL.